The rows below give T cell receptor beta chains drawn from one sample of a study of T cell repertoires in cytomegalovirus infection. TCRdb itself ran the reads through MiXCR, one entry per CDR3 protein. The sample holds roughly 170,000 distinct CDR3 sequences; roughly 21% are singletons and the top ten take 25%. No cognate antigen is known for these TCRs. This sample comprised CD8+ T cells from cultured PBMCs, obtained from culture after CMV antigen stimulation. All receptors derive from a human donor in good health (CMV status not recorded). Some clones in this sample may be carry-over from other donors' samples. CDR3s include the opening cysteine and the closing phenylalanine or tryptophan. The order of the fields is V gene, D gene, J gene, clone size, CDR3 DNA, CDR3 protein. The D gene is left open where the match is weak. Not every row has a clone size; where given, it reads once, few, many or a size class.

TRBV7-2	.	TRBJ2-7	.	TGTGCCAGCAGCTCCTTACAGGGCACCACCTACGAGCAGTACTTC	CASSSLQGTTYEQYF
TRBV7-9	TRBD1	TRBJ2-7	few	TGTGCCAGCAGCTCCCCCGGTATAGGGACAGGGCTGGGCGAGCAGTACTTC	CASSSPGIGTGLGEQYF
TRBV5-4	TRBD1	TRBJ1-2	.	TGTGCCAGCAGCTTCGGTCGGGACAGGCTTATTGGCTACACCTTC	CASSFGRDRLIGYTF
TRBV29-1	TRBD1	TRBJ1-2	.	TGCAGCGTTGAGAGACAGGGGTATGGCTACACCTTC	CSVERQGYGYTF
TRBV11-1	.	TRBJ2-7	.	TGTGCCAGCAGAAACCCCGAAGACTACGAGCAGTACTTC	CASRNPEDYEQYF
TRBV7-2	.	TRBJ1-2	few	TGTGCCAGCAGCTTAGTAGGACAGAAGAACTATGGCTACACCTTC	CASSLVGQKNYGYTF
TRBV6-6	.	TRBJ1-3	.	TGTGCCAGCAGTGAGGGAGACACCATATATTTT	CASSEGDTIYF
TRBV5-6	.	TRBJ1-6	.	TGTGCCAGCAGCTTAGAAGGTTACAATTCACCCCTCCACTTT	CASSLEGYNSPLHF
TRBV12-5	.	TRBJ2-5	few	TGTGCTAGTGGTTTGGGCCCGGGGCAGGACCGCACGGAGACCCAGTACTTC	CASGLGPGQDRTETQYF
TRBV25-1	.	TRBJ1-1	few	TGTGCCAGCAGGGGGATAGAAGCTTTCTTT	CASRGIEAFF
TRBV7-8	.	TRBJ1-1	.	TGTGCCAGCAGCCAAATAACAGGGAACACTGAAGCTTTCTTT	CASSQITGNTEAFF
TRBV6-4	.	TRBJ2-2	.	TGTGCCAGCAGTGACTCGACACCTAGTTGGACCGGGGAGCTGTTTTTT	CASSDSTPSWTGELFF
TRBV2	.	TRBJ2-3	many	TGTGCCAGCAGTGAAGAGACTAGCACAGATACGCAGTATTTT	CASSEETSTDTQYF
TRBV6-2/TRBV6-3	TRBD1	TRBJ2-7	few	TGTGCCAGCAGAAGGGACAGCTCCTACGAGCAGTACTTC	CASRRDSSYEQYF
TRBV7-9	.	TRBJ2-5	.	TGTGCCAGCAGCCCGAGGGCTGGGAAGGTGGAGACCCAGTACTTC	CASSPRAGKVETQYF
TRBV7-9	TRBD1	TRBJ1-1	.	TGTGCCAGCAGCCCACAGGGGGCCGGGACTGAAGCTTTCTTT	CASSPQGAGTEAFF
TRBV6-5	TRBD1	TRBJ2-1	.	TGTGCCAGCAGTTACTCGTTGGGACAGGCCTACAATGAGCAGTTCTTC	CASSYSLGQAYNEQFF
TRBV12-5	.	TRBJ1-1	.	TGTGCTAGTGGTTTAAGGGTCACTGAAGCTTTCTTT	CASGLRVTEAFF
TRBV20-1	TRBD1	TRBJ1-1	few	TGCAGTGCTAGAGTTTCAGGGGGCGCGGACACTGAAGCTTTCTTT	CSARVSGGADTEAFF
TRBV7-8	.	TRBJ1-5	many	TGTGCCAGCAGCCGGGCCCACGCGGGCAATCAGCCCCAGCATTTT	CASSRAHAGNQPQHF
TRBV19	.	TRBJ2-7	.	TGTGCCAGTAGTATGGGTATTTTTGCCTACGAGCAGTACTTC	CASSMGIFAYEQYF
TRBV7-9	.	TRBJ1-1	few	TGTGCCAGCAGCCGACCAGGGACTGAAGCTTTCTTT	CASSRPGTEAFF
TRBV6-2/TRBV6-3	.	TRBJ2-7	many	TGTGCCAGCAGTTCGGGACTTAAAAACTACGAGCAGTACTTC	CASSSGLKNYEQYF
TRBV7-2	TRBD2	TRBJ2-1	few	TGTGCCAGCAGCTTATATAAGACTAGCGGGGTTGGTGAGCAGTTCTTC	CASSLYKTSGVGEQFF
TRBV7-2	TRBD2	TRBJ2-2	.	TGTGCCAGCAGCTTAGAGGGACTAGAGATTTTCGGCGGGGAGCTGTTTTTT	CASSLEGLEIFGGELFF
TRBV6-1	.	TRBJ1-1	.	TGTGCCAGCAGTGAAGGCGGAGGCACTGAAGCTTTCTTT	CASSEGGGTEAFF